This T cell receptor beta chain was identified in a study of blood T cell repertoires in COVID-19. Across the study: Collection of acute and convalescent COVID-19 samples took place in the United States, Italy and Spain.

This CDR3 region has 15 residues. The germline V and J ends were trimmed by 6 bases and 2 bases, with 11 bases remaining between them. Per the germline V gene, CDR1 is WNHNN and CDR2 is SYGVQD (reference sequence). Measured with immunoSEQ multiplex PCR; TCRdb has only the in-frame clones, and not every one. The sample contains about 480,000 clones, around nine tenths of which appear only once. This clone was seen a handful of times. V usage is TRBV10-1 and J usage is TRBJ1-6, with D hard to call. The receptor was isolated from a woman under 40 with acute or convalescent COVID-19. Sequenced input: peripheral blood. The CDR3 DNA follows: TGCGCCAGCAGGGCGGGGTTCGCCTATAATTCACCCCTCCACTTT. Residues: CASRAGFAYNSPLHF.